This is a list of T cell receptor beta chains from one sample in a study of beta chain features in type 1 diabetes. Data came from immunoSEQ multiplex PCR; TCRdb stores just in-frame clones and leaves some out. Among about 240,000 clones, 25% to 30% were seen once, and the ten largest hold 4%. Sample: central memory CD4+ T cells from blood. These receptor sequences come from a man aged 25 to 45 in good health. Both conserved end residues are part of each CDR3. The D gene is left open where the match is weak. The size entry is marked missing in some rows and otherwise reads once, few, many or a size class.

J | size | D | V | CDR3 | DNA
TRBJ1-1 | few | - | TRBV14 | CASSREMNTEAFF | TGTGCCAGCAGCCGGGAGATGAACACTGAAGCTTTCTTT
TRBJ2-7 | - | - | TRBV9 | CASSVFPGIYEQYF | TGTGCCAGCAGCGTATTTCCAGGGATCTACGAGCAGTACTTC
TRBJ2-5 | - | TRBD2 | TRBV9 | CASSLLGLAVQETQYF | TGTGCCAGCAGCCTGTTGGGACTAGCGGTTCAAGAGACCCAGTACTTC
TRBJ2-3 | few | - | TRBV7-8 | CASSFQGGGLNTQYF | TGTGCCAGCAGCTTTCAGGGGGGCGGGCTGAATACGCAGTATTTT
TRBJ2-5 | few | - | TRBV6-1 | CASSDGGVIKETQYF | TGTGCCAGCAGTGATGGAGGGGTCATTAAAGAGACCCAGTACTTC
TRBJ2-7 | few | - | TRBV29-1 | CSVGGRRSYEQYF | TGCAGCGTTGGGGGGCGCCGCTCCTACGAGCAGTACTTC
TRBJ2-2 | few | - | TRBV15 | CATSGVSPSGELFF | TGTGCCACCAGCGGGGTCTCGCCCTCCGGGGAGCTGTTTTTT
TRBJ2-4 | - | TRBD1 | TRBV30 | CAWSPRWGSGTGNKNIQYF | TGTGCCTGGAGTCCACGATGGGGATCCGGGACAGGGAACAAAAACATTCAGTACTTC
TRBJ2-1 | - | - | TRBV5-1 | CASSLPGTASNEQFF | TGCGCCAGCAGCTTGCCCGGGACTGCGAGCAATGAGCAGTTCTTC
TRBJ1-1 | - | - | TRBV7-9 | CASSLGRGGDTEAFF | TGTGCCAGCAGCTTAGGAAGGGGCGGAGACACTGAAGCTTTCTTT
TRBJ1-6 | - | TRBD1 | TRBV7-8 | CASSLVAGGNNSPLHF | TGTGCCAGCAGCTTAGTGGCAGGGGGCAATAATTCACCCCTCCACTTT